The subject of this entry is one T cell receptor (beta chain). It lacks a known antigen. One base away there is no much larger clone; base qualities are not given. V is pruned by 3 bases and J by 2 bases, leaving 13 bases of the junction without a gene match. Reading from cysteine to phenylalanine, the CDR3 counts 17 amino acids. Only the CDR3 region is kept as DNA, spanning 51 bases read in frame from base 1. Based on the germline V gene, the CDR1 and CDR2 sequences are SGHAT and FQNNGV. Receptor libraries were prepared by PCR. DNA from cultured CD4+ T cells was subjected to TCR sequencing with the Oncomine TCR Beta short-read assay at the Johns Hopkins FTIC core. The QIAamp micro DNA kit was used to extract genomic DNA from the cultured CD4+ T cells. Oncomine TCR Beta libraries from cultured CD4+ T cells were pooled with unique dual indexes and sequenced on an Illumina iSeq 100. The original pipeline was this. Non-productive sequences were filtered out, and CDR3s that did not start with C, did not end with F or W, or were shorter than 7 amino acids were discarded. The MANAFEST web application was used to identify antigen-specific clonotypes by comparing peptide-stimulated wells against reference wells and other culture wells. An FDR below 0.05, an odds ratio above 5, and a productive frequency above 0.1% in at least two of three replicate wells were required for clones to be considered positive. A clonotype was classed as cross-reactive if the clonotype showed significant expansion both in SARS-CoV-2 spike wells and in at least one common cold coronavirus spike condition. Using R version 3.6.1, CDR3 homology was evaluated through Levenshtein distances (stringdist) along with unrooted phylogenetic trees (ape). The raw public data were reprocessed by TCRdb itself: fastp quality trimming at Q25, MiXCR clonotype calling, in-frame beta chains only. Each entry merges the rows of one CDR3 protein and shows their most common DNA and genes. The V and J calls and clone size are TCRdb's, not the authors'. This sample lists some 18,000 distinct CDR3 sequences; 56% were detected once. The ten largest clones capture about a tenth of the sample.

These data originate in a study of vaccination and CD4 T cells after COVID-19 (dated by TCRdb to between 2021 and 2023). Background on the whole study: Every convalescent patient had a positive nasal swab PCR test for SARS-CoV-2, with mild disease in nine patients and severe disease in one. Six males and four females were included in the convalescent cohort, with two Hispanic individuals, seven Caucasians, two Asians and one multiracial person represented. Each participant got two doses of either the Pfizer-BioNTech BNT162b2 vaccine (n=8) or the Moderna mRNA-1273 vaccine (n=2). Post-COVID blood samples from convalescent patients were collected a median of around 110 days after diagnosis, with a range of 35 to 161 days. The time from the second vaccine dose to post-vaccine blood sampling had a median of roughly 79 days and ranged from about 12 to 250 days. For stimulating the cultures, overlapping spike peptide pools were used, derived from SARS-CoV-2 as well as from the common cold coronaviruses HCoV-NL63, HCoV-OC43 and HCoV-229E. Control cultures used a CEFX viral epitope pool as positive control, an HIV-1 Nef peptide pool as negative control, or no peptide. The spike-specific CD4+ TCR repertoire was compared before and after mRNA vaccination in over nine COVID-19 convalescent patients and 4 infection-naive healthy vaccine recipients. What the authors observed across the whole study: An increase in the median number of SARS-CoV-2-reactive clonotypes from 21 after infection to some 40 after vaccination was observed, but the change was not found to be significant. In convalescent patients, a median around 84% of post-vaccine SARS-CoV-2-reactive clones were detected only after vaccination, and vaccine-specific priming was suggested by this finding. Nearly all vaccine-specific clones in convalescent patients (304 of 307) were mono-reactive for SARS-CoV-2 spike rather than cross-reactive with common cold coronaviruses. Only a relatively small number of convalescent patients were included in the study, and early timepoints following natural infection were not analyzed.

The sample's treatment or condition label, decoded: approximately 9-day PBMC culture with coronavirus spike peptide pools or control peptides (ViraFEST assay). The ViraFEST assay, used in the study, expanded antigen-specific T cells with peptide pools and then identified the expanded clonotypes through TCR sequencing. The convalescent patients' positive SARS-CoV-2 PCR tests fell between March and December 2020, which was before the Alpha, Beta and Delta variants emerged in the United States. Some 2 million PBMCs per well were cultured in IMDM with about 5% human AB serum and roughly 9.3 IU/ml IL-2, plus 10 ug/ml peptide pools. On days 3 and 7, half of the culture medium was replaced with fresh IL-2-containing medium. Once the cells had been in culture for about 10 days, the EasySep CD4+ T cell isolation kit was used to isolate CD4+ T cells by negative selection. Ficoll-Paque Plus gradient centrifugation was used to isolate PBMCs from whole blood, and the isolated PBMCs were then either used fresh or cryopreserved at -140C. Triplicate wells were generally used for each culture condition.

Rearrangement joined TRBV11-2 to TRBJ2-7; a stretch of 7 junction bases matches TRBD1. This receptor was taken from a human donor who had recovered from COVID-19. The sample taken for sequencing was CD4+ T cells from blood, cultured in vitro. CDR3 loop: CASSLGSYRGSTYEQYF. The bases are TGTGCCAGCAGCTTGGGCTCCTACAGGGGAAGCACCTACGAGCAGTACTTC.